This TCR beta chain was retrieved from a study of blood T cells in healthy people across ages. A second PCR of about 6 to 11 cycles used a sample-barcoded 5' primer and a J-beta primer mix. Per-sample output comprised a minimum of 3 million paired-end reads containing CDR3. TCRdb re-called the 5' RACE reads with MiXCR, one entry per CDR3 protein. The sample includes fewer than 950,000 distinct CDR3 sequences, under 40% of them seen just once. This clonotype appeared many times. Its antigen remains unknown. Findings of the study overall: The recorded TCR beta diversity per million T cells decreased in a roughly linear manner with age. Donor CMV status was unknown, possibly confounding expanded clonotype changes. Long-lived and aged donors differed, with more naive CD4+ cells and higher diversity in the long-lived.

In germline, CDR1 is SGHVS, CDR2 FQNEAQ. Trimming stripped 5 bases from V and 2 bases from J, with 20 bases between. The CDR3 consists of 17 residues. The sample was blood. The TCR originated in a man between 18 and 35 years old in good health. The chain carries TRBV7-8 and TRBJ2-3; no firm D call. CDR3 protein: CASSPPWRATLTDTQYF. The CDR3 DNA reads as TGTGCCAGCAGCCCACCGTGGAGAGCCACTCTCACAGATACGCAGTATTTT.